This T cell receptor (beta chain) was captured in a study of post-analysis software for immune sequencing data (dated by TCRdb to about 2015). Study-wide context: The recorded disease courses included relapsing-remitting, secondary progressive and progressive-relapsing multiple sclerosis, and some patients had no subtype annotation. The patient repertoires were compared against around eleven previously published healthy control repertoires obtained from donors aged about 6 to 28 years. A subset of samples was prepared in parallel using single-end sample barcoding, then pooled and co-amplified after Illumina adapter ligation.

Overall results and qualifications from the work: Four to six TRBV segments, including TRBV5-6, TRBV5-1 and TRBV20-1, were significantly more frequent in patients than controls. Direct clustering with F measure revealed strong co-clustering of samples prepared in the same batch, which led to a batch-effect correction. Normalized Chao1 diversity was significantly lower in multiple sclerosis patients than controls, suggesting substantial peripheral T-cell clonal expansion. The control group was slightly older than the multiple sclerosis patient group.

Turning to this clonotype: The antigen it binds to is not known. No base-level quality is on record; no much larger clone is a single base apart.

To demonstrate the VDJtools post-analysis software, TCR beta repertoires were profiled from the peripheral blood of 13 young patients with multiple sclerosis. The patients with multiple sclerosis were children and adolescents between about 6 and 17 years of age. CDR1 is given as MNHEY and CDR2 as SVGEGT, both from the germline V gene. Its CDR3 holds 17 amino acids, cysteine through phenylalanine. Just CDR3 DNA is preserved here, 51 bases in frame from base 1. Library construction relied on PCR. Instrument on record: Illumina HiSeq 2500. Unique molecular identifiers were incorporated into TCR beta cDNA libraries to reduce PCR and sequencing biases. Approximately 500,000 cDNA molecules were obtained for every 1 to 10 million input T cells, so each molecule roughly corresponded to one T cell. The same protocol used for the earlier healthy control dataset was applied to prepare and sequence the patient libraries. Within a given batch, samples were prepared together, multiplexed and sequenced on the same HiSeq lane. In the source study's methods: MIGEC was used to process the raw barcoded reads, and molecular identifier groups with only a single read were discarded before consensus assembly and CDR3 extraction. VDJtools was used for post-analysis of the clonotype tables, and diversity was normalized by down-sampling every dataset to the size of the smallest sample. To correct batch-related cross-sample contamination, repertoire overlap clustering matched CDR3 amino acid sequences but not nucleotide sequences. TCRdb ran its own pipeline on the public reads, namely fastp trimming at Q25 and MiXCR clone calling, and kept in-frame beta chains. Rows are combined by CDR3 protein, so each entry shows the most common genes and DNA. TCRdb, not the original authors, processed these V and J calls. Here the sample has hundreds of thousands of distinct CDR3 sequences; over 45% occur a single time. Of the sample, 10% to 12% falls within the top ten clones.

The sequence came from a girl under 10 years old with multiple sclerosis. The chain is encoded by TRBV6-2 or TRBV6-3 joined to TRBJ2-5; 7 bases in the middle match TRBD1. The J call may be in error: the DNA end matches TRBJ2-7 better. Sequencing was done on a sample of blood. The bases read TGTGCCAGCAGTTCCCCTCGACTGACAGGGACGGTCTACGAGCAGTACTTC. It codes for CASSSPRLTGTVYEQYF.